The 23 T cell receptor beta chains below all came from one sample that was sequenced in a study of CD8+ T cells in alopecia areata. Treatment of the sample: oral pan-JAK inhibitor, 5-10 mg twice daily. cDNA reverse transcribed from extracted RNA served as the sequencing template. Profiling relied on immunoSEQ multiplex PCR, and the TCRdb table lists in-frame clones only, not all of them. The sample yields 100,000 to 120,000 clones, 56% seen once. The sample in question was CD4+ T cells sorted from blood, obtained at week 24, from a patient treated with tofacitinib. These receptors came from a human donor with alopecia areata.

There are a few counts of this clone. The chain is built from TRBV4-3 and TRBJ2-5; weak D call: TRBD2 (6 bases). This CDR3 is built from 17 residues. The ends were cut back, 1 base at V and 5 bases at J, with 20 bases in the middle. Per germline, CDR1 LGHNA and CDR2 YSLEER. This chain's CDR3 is CASSQASGYSRPETQYF. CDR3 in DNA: TGCGCCAGCAGCCAAGCAAGCGGGTACTCCCGGCCTGAGACCCAGTACTTC.

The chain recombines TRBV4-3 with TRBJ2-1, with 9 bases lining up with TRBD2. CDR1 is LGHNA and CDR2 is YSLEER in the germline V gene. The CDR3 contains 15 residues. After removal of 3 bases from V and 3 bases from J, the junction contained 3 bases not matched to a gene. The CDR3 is CASSQGTSFYNEQFF. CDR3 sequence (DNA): TGCGCCAGCAGCCAGGGGACTAGCTTCTACAATGAGCAGTTCTTC.

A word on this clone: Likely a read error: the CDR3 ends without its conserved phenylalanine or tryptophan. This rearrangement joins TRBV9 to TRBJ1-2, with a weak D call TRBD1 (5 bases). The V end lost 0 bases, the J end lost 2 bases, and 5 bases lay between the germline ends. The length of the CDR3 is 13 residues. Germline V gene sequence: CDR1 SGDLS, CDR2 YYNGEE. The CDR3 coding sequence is TGTGCCAGCAGCGTAGGGGACAACTATGGCTACACCTCC. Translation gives CASSVGDNYGYTS.

In nucleotides, the CDR3 is TGTGCCAGCAGTGAAAATACCTATCAGCCCCAGCATTTT. Its protein is CASSENTYQPQHF. The chain carries TRBV6-5 and TRBJ1-5; D gene ambiguous. This CDR3 has 13 amino acids. CDR1 MNHEY and CDR2 SVGAGI come from the germline V gene. The germline V and J ends were trimmed by 5 bases and 5 bases, with 10 bases remaining between them.

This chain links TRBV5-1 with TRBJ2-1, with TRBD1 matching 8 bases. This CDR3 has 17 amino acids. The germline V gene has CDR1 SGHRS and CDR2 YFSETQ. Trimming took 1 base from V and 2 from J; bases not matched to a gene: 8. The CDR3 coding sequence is TGCGCCAGCAGCTTGCTCCTAGGACAGGGCACCTACAATGAGCAGTTCTTC. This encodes CASSLLLGQGTYNEQFF.

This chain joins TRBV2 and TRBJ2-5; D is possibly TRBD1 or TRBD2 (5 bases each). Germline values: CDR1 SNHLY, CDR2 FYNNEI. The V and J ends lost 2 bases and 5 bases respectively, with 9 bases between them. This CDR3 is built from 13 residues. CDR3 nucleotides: TGTGCCAGCAGTGAACTAGGGACGGAGACCCAGTACTTC. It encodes CASSELGTETQYF.

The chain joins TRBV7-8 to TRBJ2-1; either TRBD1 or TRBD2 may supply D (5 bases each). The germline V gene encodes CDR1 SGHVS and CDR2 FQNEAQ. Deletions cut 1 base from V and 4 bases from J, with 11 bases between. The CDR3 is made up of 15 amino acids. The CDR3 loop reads CASSLGGAHYNEQFF. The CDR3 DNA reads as TGTGCCAGCAGCTTAGGAGGGGCTCATTACAATGAGCAGTTCTTC. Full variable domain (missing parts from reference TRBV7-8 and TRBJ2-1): GAGVSQSPRYKVAKRGQDVALRCDPISGHVSLFWYQQALGQGPEFLTYFQNEAQLDKSGLPSDRFFAERPEGSVSTLKIQRTQQEDSAVYLCASSLGGAHYNEQFFGPGTRLTVL.

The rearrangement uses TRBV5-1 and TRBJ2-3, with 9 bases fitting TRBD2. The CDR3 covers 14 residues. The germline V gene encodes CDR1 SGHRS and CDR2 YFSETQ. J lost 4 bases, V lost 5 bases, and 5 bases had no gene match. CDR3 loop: CASSAGGPPDTQYF. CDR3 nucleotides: TGCGCCAGCAGTGCGGGGGGGCCCCCAGATACGCAGTATTTT.

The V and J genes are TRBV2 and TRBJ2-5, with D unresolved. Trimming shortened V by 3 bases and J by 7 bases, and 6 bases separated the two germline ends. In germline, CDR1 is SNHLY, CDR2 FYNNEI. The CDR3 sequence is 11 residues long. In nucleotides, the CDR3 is TGTGCCAGCAGTGATCGACCGACCCAGTACTTC. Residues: CASSDRPTQYF.

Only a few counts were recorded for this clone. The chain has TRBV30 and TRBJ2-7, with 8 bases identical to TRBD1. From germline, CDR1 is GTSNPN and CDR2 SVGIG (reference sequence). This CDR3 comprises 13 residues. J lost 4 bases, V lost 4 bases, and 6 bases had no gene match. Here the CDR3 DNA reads TGTGCCTGGAACAGGGGGAGTGGGTACGAGCAGTACTTC. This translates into CAWNRGSGYEQYF.

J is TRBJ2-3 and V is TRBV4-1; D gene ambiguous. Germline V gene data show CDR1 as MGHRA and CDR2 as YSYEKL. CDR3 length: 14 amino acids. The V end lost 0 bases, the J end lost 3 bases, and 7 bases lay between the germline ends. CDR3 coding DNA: TGCGCCAGCAGCCAAGAAGGACGAACAGATACGCAGTATTTT. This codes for CASSQEGRTDTQYF.

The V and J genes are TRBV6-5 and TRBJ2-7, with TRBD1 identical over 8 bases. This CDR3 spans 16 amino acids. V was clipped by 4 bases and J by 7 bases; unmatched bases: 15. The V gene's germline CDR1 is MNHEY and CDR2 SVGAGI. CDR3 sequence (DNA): TGTGCCAGCAGTTGGACAGGGAAAATAAACCTTCCAGAGCAGTACTTC. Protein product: CASSWTGKINLPEQYF.

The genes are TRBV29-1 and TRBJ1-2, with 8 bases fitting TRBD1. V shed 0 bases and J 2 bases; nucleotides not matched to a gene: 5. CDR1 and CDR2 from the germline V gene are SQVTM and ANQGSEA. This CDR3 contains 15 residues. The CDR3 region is CSVEDLRDRNYGYTF. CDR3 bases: TGCAGCGTTGAAGATCTCCGGGACAGGAACTATGGCTACACCTTC. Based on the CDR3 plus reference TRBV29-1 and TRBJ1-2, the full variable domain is SAVISQKPSRDICQRGTSLTIQCQVDSQVTMMFWYRQQPGQSLTLIATANQGSEATYESGFVIDKFPISRPNLTFSTLTVSNMSPEDSSIYLCSVEDLRDRNYGYTFGSGTRLTVV.

The CDR3, as DNA: TGTGCCAGCAGCGGTGCAGGACGATTGGGCAATCAGCCCCAGCATTTT. Translating gives CASSGAGRLGNQPQHF. The chain uses TRBV7-8 and TRBJ1-5; no firm D call. The CDR3 is 16 amino acids. Germline CDR1 SGHVS, CDR2 FQNEAQ. V shed 5 bases and J shed 2 bases, with 16 bases lying between them.

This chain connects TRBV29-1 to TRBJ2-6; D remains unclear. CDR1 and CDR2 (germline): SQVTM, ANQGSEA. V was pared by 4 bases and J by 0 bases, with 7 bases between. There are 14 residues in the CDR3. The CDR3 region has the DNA TGCAGCGTTGCTCGGAACTCTGGGGCCAACGTCCTGACTTTC. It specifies CSVARNSGANVLTF.

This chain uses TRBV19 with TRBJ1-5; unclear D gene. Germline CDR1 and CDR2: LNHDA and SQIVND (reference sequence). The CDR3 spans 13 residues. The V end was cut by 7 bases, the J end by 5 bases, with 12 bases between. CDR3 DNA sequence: TGTGCCAGTACCGGTGGTTGGGATCAGCCCCAGCATTTT. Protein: CASTGGWDQPQHF.

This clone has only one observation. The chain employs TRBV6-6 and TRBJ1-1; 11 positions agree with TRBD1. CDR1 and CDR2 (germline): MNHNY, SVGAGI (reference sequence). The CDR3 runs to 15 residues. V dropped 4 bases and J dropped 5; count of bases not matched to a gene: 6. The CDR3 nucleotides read TGTGCCAGCAGTTCGCCCGGGACAGGGGGAACTGAAGCTTTCTTT. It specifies CASSSPGTGGTEAFF.

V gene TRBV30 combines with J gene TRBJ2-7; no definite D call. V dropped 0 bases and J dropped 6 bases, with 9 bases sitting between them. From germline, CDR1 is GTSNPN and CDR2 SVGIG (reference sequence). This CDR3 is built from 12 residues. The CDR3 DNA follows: TGTGCCTGGAGTGTACTCTACGGCGAGCAGTACTTC. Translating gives CAWSVLYGEQYF.

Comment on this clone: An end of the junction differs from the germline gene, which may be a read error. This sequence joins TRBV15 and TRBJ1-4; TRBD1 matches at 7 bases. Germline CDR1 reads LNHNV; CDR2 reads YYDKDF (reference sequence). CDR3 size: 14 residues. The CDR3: CATSREKDREKLFF. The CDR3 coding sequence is TGTGCCACCAGTAGAGAAAAGGACAGGGAAAAACTGTTTTTT.

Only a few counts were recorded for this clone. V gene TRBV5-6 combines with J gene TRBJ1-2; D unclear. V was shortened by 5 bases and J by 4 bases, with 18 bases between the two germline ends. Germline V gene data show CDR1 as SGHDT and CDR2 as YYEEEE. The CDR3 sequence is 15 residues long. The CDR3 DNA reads TGTGCCAGCAGGGCCGTGAAGGCGGCGATCTATGGCTACACCTTC. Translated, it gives CASRAVKAAIYGYTF.

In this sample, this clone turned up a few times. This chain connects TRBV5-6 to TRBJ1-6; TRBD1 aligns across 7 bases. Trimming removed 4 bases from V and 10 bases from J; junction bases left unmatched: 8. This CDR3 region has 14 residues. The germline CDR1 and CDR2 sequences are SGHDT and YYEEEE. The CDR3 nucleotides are TGTGCCAGCAGCACAGACAGGGAGAACTCACCCCTCCACTTT. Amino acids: CASSTDRENSPLHF.

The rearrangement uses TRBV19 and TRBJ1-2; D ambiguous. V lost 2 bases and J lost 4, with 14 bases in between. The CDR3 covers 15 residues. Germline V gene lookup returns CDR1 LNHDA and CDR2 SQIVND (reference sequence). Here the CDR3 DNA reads TGTGCCAGTAGTATACCGGAGGCAGAGACCTATGGCTACACCTTC. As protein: CASSIPEAETYGYTF. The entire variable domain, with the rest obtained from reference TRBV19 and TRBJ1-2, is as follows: DGGITQSPKYLFRKEGQNVTLSCEQNLNHDAMYWYRQDPGQGLRLIYYSQIVNDFQKGDIAEGYSVSREKKESFPLTVTSAQKNPTAFYLCASSIPEAETYGYTFGSGTRLTVV.

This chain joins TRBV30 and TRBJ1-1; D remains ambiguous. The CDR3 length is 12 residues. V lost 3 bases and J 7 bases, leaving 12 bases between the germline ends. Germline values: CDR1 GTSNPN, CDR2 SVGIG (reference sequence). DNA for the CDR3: TGTGCCTGGAGCCGGAAGTTTGATGAAGCTTTCTTT. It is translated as CAWSRKFDEAFF.